The 10 T cell receptor beta chains presented below share a single source sample, sequenced in a study of T cell clonality in common variable immunodeficiency. The table came from immunoSEQ multiplex PCR; TCRdb's copy has only in-frame clones and leaves some out. The sample holds 50,000 to 60,000 clones, and no clone turns up only once. The specimen was peripheral blood mononuclear cells. Receptor source: a person aged 18 to 70 in good health.

This clone was seen ten or more times. The CDR3 end is not reached by the read, which stops 3 residues before it; the germline J gene fills it in. The chain carries TRBV6-1 and TRBJ1-1, with 7 bases lining up with TRBD1. V was pared by 2 bases and J by 5 bases, with 2 bases of the junction left unmatched. The CDR3 covers 13 residues. Germline V lookup: CDR1 MNHNS, CDR2 SASEGT. The CDR3 reads CASSESRGTEAFF. Partial CDR3 DNA: TGTGCCAGCAGTGAAAGCAGGGGGACTGAA.

This clone was seen ten or more times. Read sequence stops 3 residues before the CDR3 end, and the germline J gene provides the missing end. The chain has TRBV5-1 and TRBJ2-5, with D possibly being TRBD1 (5 bases). Germline CDR1 and CDR2: SGHRS and YFSETQ. V was trimmed by 3 bases and J by 5 bases, leaving 14 bases between them. CDR3 length: 14 amino acids. CDR3 DNA (partial): TGCGCCAGCAGCTCCCCGACAAAGGGGGAGACC. This encodes CASSSPTKGET. The entire CDR3 reads CASSSPTKGETQYF.

This clone has a count of ten or more. The CDR3 end falls 3 residues outside the read, so it is completed with the germline J gene. The genes are TRBV7-9 and TRBJ1-2, with D possibly matching TRBD1 (5 bases). Trimming took off 6 bases at V and 4 bases at J, with 15 bases between the two ends. The germline V gene has CDR1 SEHNR and CDR2 FQNEAQ (reference sequence). This CDR3 has 14 amino acids. The sequenced part of the CDR3 DNA is TGTGCCAGCAGACCCAGGGATTCCCCCTATGGC. Translation gives CASRPRDSPYG. The entire CDR3 protein reads CASRPRDSPYGYTF.

This clone appeared many times. Read data end 3 residues before the CDR3 end; the end is taken from the germline J gene. The chain is built from TRBV11-2 and TRBJ1-4, with 9 bases aligning to TRBD1. Germline V gene sequence: CDR1 SGHAT, CDR2 FQNNGV. J was trimmed by 7 bases and V by 5 bases; bases with no gene match: 8. The CDR3 runs 15 residues. This CDR3 reads CASSLGTGIGEKLFF. The sequenced CDR3 bases are TGTGCCAGCAGCCTTGGGACAGGGATAGGTGAAAAA.

This clone was found many times. Sequencing ends 3 residues short of the CDR3 end; the germline J gene provides the rest. The chain has TRBV5-1 and TRBJ2-3; 15 bases map to TRBD2. The CDR3 totals 16 residues. V lost 4 bases, J lost 4 bases, and 4 bases stayed unmatched. Germline V lookup: CDR1 SGHRS, CDR2 YFSETQ. CDR3 sequence: CASSPGLAGGADTQYF. CDR3 DNA, as far as it was read: TGCGCCAGCAGCCCTGGACTAGCGGGAGGGGCAGATACG. Filled out from reference TRBV5-1 and TRBJ2-3, the complete variable domain reads KAGVTQTPRYLIKTRGQQVTLSCSPISGHRSVSWYQQTPGQGLQFLFEYFSETQRNKGNFPGRFSGRQFSNSRSEMNVSTLELGDSALYLCASSPGLAGGADTQYFGPGTRLTVL.

This clone was counted at least ten times. Sequencing ends 3 residues short of the CDR3 end; the germline J gene provides the rest. V is TRBV7-8 and J is TRBJ1-5, with 9 bases fitting TRBD1. Germline V gene data show CDR1 as SGHVS and CDR2 as FQNEAQ. The length of the CDR3 is 16 residues. Trimming removed 3 bases from V and 3 bases from J; junction bases left unmatched: 6. CDR3 sequence: CASSFSGTGNNQPQHF. The sequenced CDR3 bases are TGTGCCAGCAGCTTCAGCGGGACAGGGAACAATCAGCCC.

This clone appeared a few times. The read ends 3 residues shy of where the CDR3 ends; the end is completed using the germline J gene. The chain uses TRBV11-2 and TRBJ1-5; D remains ambiguous. The germline V gene has CDR1 SGHAT and CDR2 FQNNGV. The CDR3 covers 15 residues. Between the trimmed V and J ends, which lost 3 bases and 3 bases, there was a span of 12 bases. CDR3 in amino acids: CASSFMEGPNQPQHF. Partial CDR3 DNA: TGTGCCAGCAGCTTTATGGAGGGTCCCAATCAGCCC.

About this clone itself: The read terminates 3 residues before the CDR3 end, so the remaining end is supplied by the germline J gene. The rearrangement joins TRBV20-1 to TRBJ2-1; 9 bases fit TRBD1. The CDR3 is 16 amino acids. CDR1 and CDR2 (germline): DFQATT, SNEGSKA (reference sequence). The V segment lost 3 bases and the J segment 9 bases; nucleotides outside the gene matches: 15. The CDR3 loop is CSASPLTGGVGGEQFF. The sequenced CDR3 bases are TGCAGTGCTAGCCCCTTGACAGGGGGTGTTGGAGGTGAG.

This clone occurred many times. The CDR3 reads CASSQTRGEKLFF. CDR3 DNA (partial): TGTGCCAGCAGCCAGACAAGAGGGGAAAAA. The rearrangement uses TRBV7-2 and TRBJ1-4; D call uncertain. The missing CDR3 end, 3 residues past where the read stops, is filled in from the germline J gene. CDR3 length: 13 residues. Trimming stripped 5 bases from V and 8 bases from J, with 12 bases between. Germline CDR1 and CDR2: SGHTA and FQGNSA.

This clone was counted many times. The read gets to within 3 residues of the CDR3 end, and the germline J gene fills in the rest. The rearrangement links TRBV7-2 to TRBJ2-2; the match to TRBD2 covers 8 bases. Germline V gene sequence: CDR1 SGHTA, CDR2 FQGNSA. The CDR3 covers 15 residues. V lost 8 bases and J lost 6; bases outside the gene matches: 11. The CDR3 sequence is CASQSGRGRAGELFF. The CDR3 DNA, read in part, is TGTGCCAGCCAAAGCGGGAGAGGTCGCGCCGGGGAG.